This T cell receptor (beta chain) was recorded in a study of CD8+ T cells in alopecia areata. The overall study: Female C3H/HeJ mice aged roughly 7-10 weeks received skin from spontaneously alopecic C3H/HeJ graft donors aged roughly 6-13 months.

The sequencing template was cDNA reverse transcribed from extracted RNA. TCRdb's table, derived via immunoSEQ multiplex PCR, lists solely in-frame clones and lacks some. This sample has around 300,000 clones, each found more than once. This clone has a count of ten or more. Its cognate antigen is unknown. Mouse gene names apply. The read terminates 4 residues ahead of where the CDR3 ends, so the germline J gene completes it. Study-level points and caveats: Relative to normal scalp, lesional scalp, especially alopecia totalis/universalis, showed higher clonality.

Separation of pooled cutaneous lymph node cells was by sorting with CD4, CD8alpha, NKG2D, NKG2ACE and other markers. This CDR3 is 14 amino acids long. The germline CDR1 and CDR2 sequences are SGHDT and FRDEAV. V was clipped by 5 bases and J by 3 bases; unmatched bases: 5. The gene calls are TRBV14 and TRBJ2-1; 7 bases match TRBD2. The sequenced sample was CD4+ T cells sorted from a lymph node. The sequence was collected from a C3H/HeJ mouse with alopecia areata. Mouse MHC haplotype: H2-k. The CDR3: CASRYWGGYAEQFF. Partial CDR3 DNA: TGTGCCAGCAGGTACTGGGGAGGCTATGCT. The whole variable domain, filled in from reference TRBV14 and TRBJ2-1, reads EAGVTQSPRYAVLQEGQAVSFWCDPISGHDTLYWYQQPRDQGPQLLVYFRDEAVIDNSQLPSDRFSAVRPKGTNSTLKIQSAKQGDTATYLCASRYWGGYAEQFFGPGTRLTVL.